Each of the 10 T cell receptor beta chains below was sequenced from the same sample in a study of shared clonotypes between healthy human individuals. CD8 cells regarded as naive lacked CD45RO, were positively chosen for CCR7, and omitted terminally differentiated effector memory CD45RA+ cells. Assay: immunoSEQ multiplex PCR; the TCRdb copy retains only in-frame clones and omits some. The sample has around 2,000,000 clones, about 95% seen once; the top ten hold roughly 1%. Sequenced sample: naive CD8+ T cells sorted from blood. These receptors originate from a young man in good health.

The rearrangement joins TRBV7-8 to TRBJ2-3, with D possibly matching TRBD1 (5 bases). CDR3 size: 15 residues. CDR1 and CDR2 (germline): SGHVS, FQNEAQ. Trimming removed 3 bases at V and 0 bases at J, with 10 bases between. CDR3 protein: CASSLGRISTDTQYF. In DNA, the CDR3 is TGTGCCAGCAGCTTGGGGCGTATTAGCACAGATACGCAGTATTTT.

A word on this clone: Different DNA sequences within this sample yield the same CDR3. This chain connects TRBV27 to TRBJ2-3; 14 bases are a match to TRBD2. The germline CDR1 and CDR2 sequences are MNHEY and SMNVEV (reference sequence). The CDR3 contains 15 residues. Losses at the gene ends were 4 bases for V and 4 bases for J; bases not matched to a gene: 1. CDR3 loop: CASSSGLAGADTQYF. The DNA of the CDR3 is TGTGCCAGCAGTTCGGGACTAGCGGGGGCAGATACGCAGTATTTT.

The CDR3 nucleotides read TGTGCCAGCTTGCGAGGGGATACGCAGTATTTT. Amino acid sequence: CASLRGDTQYF. The V gene is TRBV6-5, the J gene TRBJ2-3; TRBD2 might be the D (5 bases). Germline CDR1 is MNHEY and CDR2 is SVGAGI. V lost 8 bases and J 6 bases, leaving 9 bases between the germline ends. CDR3 length: 11 amino acids.

V gene TRBV7-3 combines with J gene TRBJ2-3; D is ambiguous. This CDR3 is 14 amino acids long. The V end lost 4 bases, the J end lost 5 bases, and 13 bases lay between the germline ends. The germline CDR1 and CDR2 sequences are SGHTA and FQGTGA. The CDR3 coding sequence is TGTGCCAGCAGCTACTCCGAACTGGGAGATACGCAGTATTTT. As protein: CASSYSELGDTQYF.

The gene calls are TRBV7-8 and TRBJ2-5; 9 bases agree with TRBD1. Germline trimming cut 1 base from V and 4 bases from J; bases unmatched to any gene: 7. This CDR3 is 16 amino acids long. Germline CDR1 SGHVS, CDR2 FQNEAQ. The CDR3, as DNA: TGTGCCAGCAGCTTAGTAACAGGGGGCGTCAGAGAGACCCAGTACTTC. As protein: CASSLVTGGVRETQYF. Full variable domain (missing parts from reference TRBV7-8 and TRBJ2-5): GAGVSQSPRYKVAKRGQDVALRCDPISGHVSLFWYQQALGQGPEFLTYFQNEAQLDKSGLPSDRFFAERPEGSVSTLKIQRTQQEDSAVYLCASSLVTGGVRETQYFGPGTRLLVL.

The V call is TRBV9, the J call TRBJ2-7; either TRBD1 or TRBD2 may supply D (5 bases each). V was cut by 0 bases and J by 5 bases, with 12 bases left in between. The CDR3 runs to 14 residues. The germline CDR1 and CDR2 sequences are SGDLS and YYNGEE. The CDR3 loop reads CASSVVGVGDEQYF. As DNA, the CDR3 is TGTGCCAGCAGCGTAGTGGGGGTCGGTGACGAGCAGTACTTC. Together with reference TRBV9 and TRBJ2-7, the CDR3 gives the full variable domain: DSGVTQTPKHLITATGQRVTLRCSPRSGDLSVYWYQQSLDQGLQFLIQYYNGEERAKGNILERFSAQQFPDLHSELNLSSLELGDSALYFCASSVVGVGDEQYFGPGTRLTVT.

The rearrangement links TRBV7-9 to TRBJ2-1, with D possibly TRBD2 on 5 matching bases. There are 14 residues in the CDR3. Trimming took off 5 bases at V and 10 bases at J, with 18 bases between the two ends. Germline loops: CDR1 SEHNR, CDR2 FQNEAQ (reference sequence). CDR3: CASSLTSTRGEQFF. Written as DNA, the CDR3 is TGTGCCAGCAGCCTAACCTCAACCCGGGGAGAGCAGTTCTTC. Combining the CDR3 with reference TRBV7-9 and TRBJ2-1 gives the whole variable domain DTGVSQNPRHKITKRGQNVTFRCDPISEHNRLYWYRQTLGQGPEFLTYFQNEAQLEKSRLLSDRFSAERPKGSFSTLEIQRTEQGDSAMYLCASSLTSTRGEQFFGPGTRLTVL.

This sequence joins TRBV5-6 and TRBJ1-1; no definite D call. The V and J ends lost 6 bases and 3 bases respectively, with 12 bases between them. Looked up from germline, CDR1 is SGHDT and CDR2 is YYEEEE. The CDR3 is 13 amino acids. The CDR3 bases are TGTGCCAGCACCTCAGCTGGGGACACTGAAGCTTTCTTT. Its translation is CASTSAGDTEAFF.

This clone has just one count. The same CDR3 can be traced to other DNA sequences in this sample. The chain carries TRBV7-9 and TRBJ2-7; 10 bases are a match to TRBD1. V shed 1 base and J 4 bases; nucleotides not matched to a gene: 4. The CDR3 consists of 15 residues. Germline CDR1 is SEHNR and CDR2 is FQNEAQ (reference sequence). The CDR3 sequence is CASSLGDRGQYEQYF. The CDR3 DNA reads TGTGCCAGCAGCTTAGGAGACAGGGGGCAATACGAGCAGTACTTC.

The chain combines TRBV13 with TRBJ1-3; D gene ambiguous. The CDR3 covers 12 residues. The germline V and J ends were trimmed by 7 bases and 3 bases, with 7 bases remaining between them. Germline-derived CDR1 and CDR2 are PRHDT and FYEKMQ (reference sequence). The CDR3 reads CASTSDGNTIYF. The DNA for the CDR3 is TGTGCCAGCACCAGCGATGGAAACACCATATATTTT.